This T cell receptor beta chain was recovered during a study of T cells in Graves' hyperthyroidism and ophthalmopathy. The CDR3 covers 13 residues. The V and J ends lost 5 bases and 8 bases respectively, with 13 bases between them. Germline V gene lookup returns CDR1 SGHTA and CDR2 FQGTGA. The study based diagnoses on clinical symptoms, serum thyroxine and TRAb, thyroid ultrasound and orbital computed tomography. From more than 9.5 ml of fresh peripheral blood, PBMCs were isolated. This clonotype was counted ten times or more. Antigen: not known. Study outcomes and limitations: Most thyroid clonotypes expanded above 0.001 appeared in blood too. The model predicted ophthalmopathy a median roughly 6.3 months before onset.

TCR beta CDR3 sequences were amplified from RNA transcripts. The HTBI primer set served for first-round RT-PCR of the TCR CDR3. MiXCR was run by TCRdb on the multiplex PCR reads, yielding one entry per CDR3 protein. The data hold some 440,000 distinct CDR3 sequences, with approximately 15% observed a single time. The rearrangement links TRBV7-3 to TRBJ2-1; D may match TRBD1 or TRBD2 (5 bases each). Sequencing input: blood. The origin of this receptor is a woman under 30 with Graves' hyperthyroidism. CDR3 protein: CASSPGADDEQFF. CDR3 DNA: TGTGCCAGCAGCCCCGGGGCGGACGATGAGCAGTTCTTC. Complete variable domain (other parts from reference TRBV7-3 and TRBJ2-1): GAGVSQTPSNKVTEKGKYVELRCDPISGHTALYWYRQSLGQGPEFLIYFQGTGAADDSGLPNDRFFAVRPEGSVSTLKIQRTERGDSAVYLCASSPGADDEQFFGPGTRLTVL.